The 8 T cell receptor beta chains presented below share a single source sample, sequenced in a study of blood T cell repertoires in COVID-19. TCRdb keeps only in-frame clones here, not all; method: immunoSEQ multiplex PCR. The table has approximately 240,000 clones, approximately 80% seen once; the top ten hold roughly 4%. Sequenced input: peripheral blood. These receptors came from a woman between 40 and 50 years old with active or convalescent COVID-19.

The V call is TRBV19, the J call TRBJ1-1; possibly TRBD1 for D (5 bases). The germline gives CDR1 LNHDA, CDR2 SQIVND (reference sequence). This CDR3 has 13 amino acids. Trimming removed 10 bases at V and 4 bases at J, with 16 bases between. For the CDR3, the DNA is TGTGCCACTCAAGACAGTAGGGGCACTGAAGCTTTCTTT. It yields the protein CATQDSRGTEAFF.

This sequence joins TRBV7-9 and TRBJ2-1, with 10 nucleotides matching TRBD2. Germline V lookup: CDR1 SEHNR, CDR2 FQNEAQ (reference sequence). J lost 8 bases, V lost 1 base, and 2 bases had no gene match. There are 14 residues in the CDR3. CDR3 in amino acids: CASSLGLAGDEQFF. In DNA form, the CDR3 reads TGTGCCAGCAGCTTAGGGCTAGCGGGGGATGAGCAGTTCTTC.

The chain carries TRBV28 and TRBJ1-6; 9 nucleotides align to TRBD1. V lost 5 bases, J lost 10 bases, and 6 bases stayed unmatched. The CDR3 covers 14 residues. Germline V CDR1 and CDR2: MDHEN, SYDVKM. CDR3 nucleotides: TGTGCCAGCAGTGCGGACAGGGGCCCCTCACCCCTCCACTTT. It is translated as CASSADRGPSPLHF.

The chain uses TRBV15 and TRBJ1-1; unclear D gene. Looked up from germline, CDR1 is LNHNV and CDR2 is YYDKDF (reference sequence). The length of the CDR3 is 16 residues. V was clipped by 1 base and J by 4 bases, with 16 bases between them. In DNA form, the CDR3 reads TGTGCCACCAGCAGAGGTCGATCAGTAGGGAGCACTGAAGCTTTCTTT. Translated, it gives CATSRGRSVGSTEAFF.

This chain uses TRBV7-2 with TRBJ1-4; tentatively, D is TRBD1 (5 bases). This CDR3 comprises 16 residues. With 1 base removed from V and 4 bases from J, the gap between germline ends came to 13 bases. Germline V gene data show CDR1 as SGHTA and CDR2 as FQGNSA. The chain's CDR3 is CASSLVRGGGNEKLFF. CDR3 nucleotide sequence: TGTGCCAGCAGCTTAGTTCGGGGGGGAGGTAATGAAAAACTGTTTTTT.

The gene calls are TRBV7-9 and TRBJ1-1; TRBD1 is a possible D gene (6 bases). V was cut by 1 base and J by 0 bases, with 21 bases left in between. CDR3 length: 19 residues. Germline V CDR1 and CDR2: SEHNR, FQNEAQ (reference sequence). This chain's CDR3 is CASSLVFSVTGLMNTEAFF. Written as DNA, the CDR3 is TGTGCCAGCAGCTTAGTTTTCTCGGTGACAGGACTCATGAACACTGAAGCTTTCTTT.

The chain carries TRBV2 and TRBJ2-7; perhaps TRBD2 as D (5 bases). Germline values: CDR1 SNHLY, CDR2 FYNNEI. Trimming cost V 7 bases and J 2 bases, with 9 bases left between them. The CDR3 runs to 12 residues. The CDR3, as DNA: TGTGCCAGCACCGAGGGCCCCTACGAGCAGTACGTC. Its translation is CASTEGPYEQYV.

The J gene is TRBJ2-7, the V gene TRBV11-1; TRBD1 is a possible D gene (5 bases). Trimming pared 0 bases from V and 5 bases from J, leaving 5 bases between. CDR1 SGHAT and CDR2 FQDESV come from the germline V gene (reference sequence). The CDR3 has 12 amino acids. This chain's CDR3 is CASSLAGDEQYF. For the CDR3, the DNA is TGTGCCAGCAGCTTAGCAGGGGACGAGCAGTACTTC.